This TCR beta chain was sequenced for a study of blood T cell repertoires in COVID-19. On the study more broadly: T cells, B-cell-depleted T cells, or PBMCs provided the cDNA or gDNA that served as material.

Original handling: By means of reference gene primer amplification, nucleated cell counts were estimated. Produced via immunoSEQ multiplex PCR; TCRdb's table is partial and in-frame only. For V, J and clone size, that table is used; D and trimming come from the DNA. The sample consists of around 250,000 clones, approximately 85% of them appearing once. From germline, CDR1 is LGHNA and CDR2 YNFKEQ. CDR3 length equals 16 residues. Trimming removed 3 bases from V and 1 base from J; junction bases left unmatched: 4. This TCR was sampled from an elderly man with acute or convalescent COVID-19. The chain combines TRBV4-2 with TRBJ2-3, with 10 bases that match TRBD1. Sequencing used peripheral blood. In nucleotides, the CDR3 is TGTGCCAGCAGCCAGCTGACAGGGGGCGGCACAGATACGCAGTATTTT. Protein product: CASSQLTGGGTDTQYF.